Sequencing of this TCR beta chain was carried out in a study of blood T cell repertoires in COVID-19. Overall study context: The analysed material was cDNA or gDNA that came from T cells, B-cell-depleted T cells, or PBMCs.

Repertoires were generated with immunoSEQ multiplex PCR, while TCRdb's copy carries only in-frame clones and drops some. The data show 120,000 to 150,000 clones, with more than 80% seen just once and about 6.4% held by the top ten. The specimen sequenced was peripheral blood. The TCR sequence derives from a human donor in a cohort sampled during active COVID-19.

CDR3 sequence reads: CARRQAEKLFF. CDR3 nucleotides: TGTGCCAGACGACAGGCTGAAAAACTGTTTTTT. The rearrangement links TRBV30 to TRBJ1-4; possibly TRBD1 for D (6 bases). Between the trimmed V and J ends, which lost 8 bases and 7 bases, there was a span of 11 bases. Looked up from germline, CDR1 is GTSNPN and CDR2 is SVGIG (reference sequence). The length of the CDR3 is 11 residues.